This entry features one T cell receptor (beta chain) sequence. Its cognate antigen is unknown. These data originate in a study of T cell clonotyping in hematopoietic cell transplantation. The CDR3 runs to 12 residues. V was shortened by 6 bases and J by 10 bases, with 13 bases between the two germline ends. Germline values: CDR1 MNHNS, CDR2 SASEGT. Sequenced by immunoSEQ multiplex PCR; TCRdb stores in-frame clones only, minus some. Among 1,000 to 1,300 clones listed, almost 95% were seen once. General observations from the study: At the given depth, recipient repertoires were over 95% de novo clonotypes. Graft donor and pretransplant recipient Inverse Simpson Index values predicted broader posttransplant TCR diversity. CD4 and CD8 repertoire contributions could not be separated without sorting. After transplant, recipient diversity fell while pathologically expanded clonotypes grew through day 180.

The TCR originated in a male patient between 45 and 60 years old who had an allogeneic stem cell transplant from a related donor, so T cells may come from the graft donor. Some clones in this sample may be carry-over from other donors' samples. The rearrangement links TRBV6-1 to TRBJ1-3, with D hard to call. The input for sequencing was PBMCs, taken 180 days after allogeneic stem cell transplant. The CDR3 nucleotides read TGTGCCAGCAGCGAACGTATGGCGACCATATATTTT. It encodes CASSERMATIYF.